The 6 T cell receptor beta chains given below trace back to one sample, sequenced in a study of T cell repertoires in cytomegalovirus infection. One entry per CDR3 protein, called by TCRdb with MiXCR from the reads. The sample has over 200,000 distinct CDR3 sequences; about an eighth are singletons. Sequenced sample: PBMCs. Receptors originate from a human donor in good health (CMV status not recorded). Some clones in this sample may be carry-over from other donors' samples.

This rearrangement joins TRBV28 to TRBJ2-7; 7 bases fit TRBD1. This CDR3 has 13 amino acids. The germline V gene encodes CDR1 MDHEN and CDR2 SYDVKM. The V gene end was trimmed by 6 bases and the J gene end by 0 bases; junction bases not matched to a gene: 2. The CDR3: CASRQGPSYEQYF. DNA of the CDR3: TGTGCCAGCAGACAGGGGCCCTCCTACGAGCAGTACTTC.

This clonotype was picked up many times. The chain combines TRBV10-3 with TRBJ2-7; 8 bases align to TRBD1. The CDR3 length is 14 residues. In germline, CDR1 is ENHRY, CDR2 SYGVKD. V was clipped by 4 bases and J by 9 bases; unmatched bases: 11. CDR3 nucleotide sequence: TGTGCCATCAGTGCCCCTGGACAGGGTGGTGGGCAGTACTTC. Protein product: CAISAPGQGGGQYF.

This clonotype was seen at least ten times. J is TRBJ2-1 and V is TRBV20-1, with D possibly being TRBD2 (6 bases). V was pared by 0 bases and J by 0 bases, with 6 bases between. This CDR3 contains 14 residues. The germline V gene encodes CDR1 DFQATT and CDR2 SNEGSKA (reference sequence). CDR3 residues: CSAREGGSYNEQFF. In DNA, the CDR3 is TGCAGTGCTAGAGAGGGGGGCTCCTACAATGAGCAGTTCTTC.

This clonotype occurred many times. The chain's CDR3 is CASSLTGTHTDTQYF. CDR3 nucleotides: TGTGCCAGCAGTTTGACAGGGACCCACACAGATACGCAGTATTTT. This rearrangement joins TRBV28 to TRBJ2-3, with 7 bases matching TRBD1. V gave up 3 bases and J gave up 2 bases; unmatched junction bases: 5. The CDR3 is 15 residues long. Germline-derived CDR1 and CDR2 are MDHEN and SYDVKM.

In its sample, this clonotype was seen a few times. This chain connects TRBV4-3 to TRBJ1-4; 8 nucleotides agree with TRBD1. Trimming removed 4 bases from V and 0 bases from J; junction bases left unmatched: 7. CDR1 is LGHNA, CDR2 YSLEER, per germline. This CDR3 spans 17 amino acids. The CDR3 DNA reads TGCGCCAGCAGCCCTCCGGGACAGGCGTCAACTAATGAAAAACTGTTTTTT. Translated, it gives CASSPPGQASTNEKLFF.

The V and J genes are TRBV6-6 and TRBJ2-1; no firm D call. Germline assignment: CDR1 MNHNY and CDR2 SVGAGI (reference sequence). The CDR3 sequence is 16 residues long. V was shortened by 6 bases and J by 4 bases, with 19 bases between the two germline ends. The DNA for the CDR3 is TGTGCCAGCAGCCATGGACCCCTACCGCCGTACAATGAGCAGTTCTTC. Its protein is CASSHGPLPPYNEQFF.